These 12 T cell receptor beta chains originate from one sample sequenced in a study of blood T cell repertoires in COVID-19. Profiled with immunoSEQ multiplex PCR; TCRdb holds only in-frame clones, not every one. The table records over 200,000 clones, 80% to 85% of them present only once. The specimen sequenced was peripheral blood. These receptors came from a human donor in a cohort sampled during active COVID-19.

This clone was observed a few times. This chain joins TRBV6-5 and TRBJ2-1, with a weak D call TRBD1 (7 bases). V was cut by 2 bases and J by 4 bases, with 9 bases left in between. Germline loops: CDR1 MNHEY, CDR2 SVGAGI. This CDR3 has 14 residues. The CDR3 loop is CASSYAGQYNEQFF. CDR3 DNA sequence: TGTGCCAGCAGTTACGCGGGACAGTACAATGAGCAGTTCTTC.

This chain links TRBV28 with TRBJ2-1, with 8 nucleotides matching TRBD2. Germline V gives CDR1 MDHEN, CDR2 SYDVKM. The V segment lost 6 bases and the J segment 0 bases; nucleotides outside the gene matches: 7. The CDR3 extends over 16 amino acids. The CDR3 is CASSPTGRASYNEQFF. The CDR3 nucleotides are TGTGCCAGCAGCCCCACCGGGAGGGCCTCCTACAATGAGCAGTTCTTC.

This chain uses TRBV9 with TRBJ2-2; the match to TRBD2 covers 8 bases. Germline V gives CDR1 SGDLS, CDR2 YYNGEE. V trimming: 6 bases; J trimming: 2 bases; junction bases outside the gene matches: 6. The CDR3 length is 15 residues. The CDR3 loop reads CASTAGGLNTGELFF. Written as DNA, the CDR3 is TGTGCCAGCACGGCGGGGGGCCTAAACACCGGGGAGCTGTTTTTT.

The rearrangement joins TRBV7-9 to TRBJ2-7; TRBD1 is a possible D gene (6 bases). Trimming left V 5 bases short and J 3 bases short, with 11 bases between. This CDR3 comprises 13 residues. Germline V lookup: CDR1 SEHNR, CDR2 FQNEAQ (reference sequence). The CDR3 protein is CASSPWTVYEQYF. The CDR3 nucleotides read TGTGCCAGCAGCCCATGGACAGTCTACGAGCAGTACTTC.

This sequence joins TRBV14 and TRBJ1-2; possibly TRBD1 for D (6 bases). Per the germline V gene, CDR1 is SGHDN and CDR2 is FVKESK. Trimming pared 0 bases from V and 5 bases from J, leaving 16 bases between. The CDR3 consists of 16 residues. CDR3: CASSQDPLDRPYGYTF. The CDR3 DNA sequence: TGTGCCAGCAGCCAAGACCCCTTGGACAGACCTTATGGCTACACCTTC.

The chain links TRBV15 to TRBJ1-5, with D possibly TRBD1 on 6 matching bases. CDR1 is LNHNV and CDR2 is YYDKDF in the germline V gene (reference sequence). The CDR3 covers 14 residues. The germline V and J ends were trimmed by 1 base and 4 bases, with 8 bases remaining between them. The CDR3 loop reads CATSRVDRNQPQHF. Written as DNA, the CDR3 is TGTGCCACCAGCAGAGTCGACAGGAATCAGCCCCAGCATTTT. Looking up the rest from reference TRBV15 and TRBJ1-5 gives the full variable domain: DAMVIQNPRYQVTQFGKPVTLSCSQTLNHNVMYWYQQKSSQAPKLLFHYYDKDFNNEADTPDNFQSRRPNTSFCFLDIRSPGLGDTAMYLCATSRVDRNQPQHFGDGTRLSIL.

This rearrangement joins TRBV5-1 to TRBJ2-6, with 10 bases fitting TRBD1. V shed 5 bases and J 0 bases; nucleotides not matched to a gene: 8. CDR1 and CDR2 from the germline V gene are SGHRS and YFSETQ. The CDR3 sequence is 18 residues long. CDR3 coding DNA: TGCGCCAGCAGTTTCGCCGGGACAGGGGTCTCTGGGGCCAACGTCCTGACTTTC. This translates into CASSFAGTGVSGANVLTF.

V is TRBV18 and J is TRBJ2-7, with D tentatively TRBD1 (6 bases). The V gene's germline CDR1 is KGHSH and CDR2 LQKENI. There are 13 residues in the CDR3. Trimming pared 5 bases from V and 4 bases from J, leaving 12 bases between. The DNA for the CDR3 is TGTGCCAGCTCAGAATACAGGGAGTACGAGCAGTACTTC. Amino acids: CASSEYREYEQYF.

CDR3 protein: CASSYSSTGNEQYF. The CDR3 nucleotides read TGTGCCAGCAGTTACTCGAGCACCGGGAACGAGCAGTACTTC. V and J are TRBV6-5 and TRBJ2-7, with a possible D match to TRBD2 (5 bases). V was clipped by 0 bases and J by 5 bases, with 11 bases between them. The CDR3 has 14 residues. Germline V CDR1 and CDR2: MNHEY, SVGAGI.

V usage is TRBV18 and J usage is TRBJ2-7; 10 bases map to TRBD1. This CDR3 is built from 15 residues. V lost 1 base and J lost 1; bases outside the gene matches: 1. Germline V gives CDR1 KGHSH, CDR2 LQKENI. CDR3 sequence: CASSPLGQGSYEQYF. The CDR3 DNA reads TGTGCCAGCTCACCACTGGGACAGGGGTCCTACGAGCAGTACTTC.

The rearrangement uses TRBV5-1 and TRBJ2-5; no clear D. Germline loops: CDR1 SGHRS, CDR2 YFSETQ. V was clipped by 4 bases and J by 7 bases, with 11 bases between them. This CDR3 region has 12 residues. CDR3 nucleotides: TGCGCCAGCAGCCCCCCTCCCGGGACCCAGTACTTC. This codes for CASSPPPGTQYF.

The J gene is TRBJ1-3, the V gene TRBV18, with TRBD1 identical over 7 bases. Unmatched junction bases numbered 5, after V lost 3 bases and J lost 0 bases. This CDR3 spans 16 amino acids. In germline, CDR1 is KGHSH, CDR2 LQKENI. The CDR3 nucleotides read TGTGCCAGCTCACCCGGGACAGCTACCTCTGGAAACACCATATATTTT. It yields the protein CASSPGTATSGNTIYF.